The present T cell receptor (beta chain) was sequenced within a study of blood T cell repertoires in COVID-19. Original handling: Reference gene primer amplification yielded estimated nucleated cell counts. Profiling relied on immunoSEQ multiplex PCR, and the TCRdb table lists in-frame clones only, not all of them. V, J and clone size were drawn from that table, and D and trimming were deduced from the DNA. There are 300,000 to 400,000 clones in the sample; 90% occur only once, and about 4.2% lies in the top ten. CDR3 size: 16 residues. Germline CDR1 SGHRS, CDR2 YFSETQ. J lost 6 bases, V lost 8 bases, and 14 bases had no gene match. The cohort comprised adults aged about 18 to 100 years residing in about two dozen US areas. Self-reported history from a screening survey and questionnaire set each donor's cohort.

The sequenced material came from PBMCs or T cells enriched from blood (not recorded which). The genes are TRBV5-1 and TRBJ2-2; 9 nucleotides agree with TRBD1. The TCR originated in a woman between 25 and 40 years old who had been exposed to COVID-19. CDR3 amino acids: CASTPTGGVVAGELFF. The CDR3 DNA reads as TGCGCCAGTACCCCTACAGGGGGCGTCGTTGCCGGGGAGCTGTTTTTT.